Below, one TCR beta chain is given with its context. Its antigen remains unidentified. Clones were sequenced by immunoSEQ multiplex PCR, and TCRdb holds only the in-frame ones, with some missing. The table shows roughly 180,000 clones, with approximately 90% occurring only once. The data derive from a study of Ad26.COV2.S vaccination and SARS-CoV-2 variants. General study points: Vaccine recipients surpassed placebo recipients in spike-specific TCR breadth. It is possible that the TCR breadth and depth analyses underestimated the total T cell responses. Researchers reported similar non-spike TCR breadth in vaccine and placebo recipients.

This CDR3 is 17 amino acids long. The germline gives CDR1 KGHDR, CDR2 SFDVKD. V was clipped by 0 bases and J by 3 bases; unmatched bases: 7. The sample here was peripheral blood, taken after recovery from COVID-19. The clonotype was recovered from a human donor who had recovered from COVID-19. The chain carries TRBV24-1 and TRBJ2-1; 7 bases agree with TRBD2. The CDR3 DNA reads TGTGCCACCAGTGATTTGCAACCAGCGGGGCTCTACAATGAGCAGTTCTTC. Its translation is CATSDLQPAGLYNEQFF.